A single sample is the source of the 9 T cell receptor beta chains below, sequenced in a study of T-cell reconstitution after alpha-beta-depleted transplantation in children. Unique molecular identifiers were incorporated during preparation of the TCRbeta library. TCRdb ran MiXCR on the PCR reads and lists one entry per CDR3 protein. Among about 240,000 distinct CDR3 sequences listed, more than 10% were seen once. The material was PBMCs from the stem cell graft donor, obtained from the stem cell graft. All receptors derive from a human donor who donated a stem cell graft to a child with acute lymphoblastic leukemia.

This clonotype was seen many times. This CDR3 reads CASTQGGVNYGYTF. In DNA, the CDR3 is TGTGCCAGCACCCAGGGGGGAGTAAACTATGGCTACACCTTC. The V call is TRBV5-6, the J call TRBJ1-2; 7 bases are shared with TRBD1. In germline, CDR1 is SGHDT, CDR2 YYEEEE. The CDR3 sequence is 14 residues long. Germline trimming cut 6 bases from V and 2 bases from J; bases unmatched to any gene: 7.

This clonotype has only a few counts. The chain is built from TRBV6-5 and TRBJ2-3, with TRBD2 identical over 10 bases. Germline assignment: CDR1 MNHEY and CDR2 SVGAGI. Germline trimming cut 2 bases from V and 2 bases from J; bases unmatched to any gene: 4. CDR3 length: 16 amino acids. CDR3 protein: CASSYISGRATDTQYF. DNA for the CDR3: TGTGCCAGCAGTTACATCAGCGGGAGGGCCACAGATACGCAGTATTTT.

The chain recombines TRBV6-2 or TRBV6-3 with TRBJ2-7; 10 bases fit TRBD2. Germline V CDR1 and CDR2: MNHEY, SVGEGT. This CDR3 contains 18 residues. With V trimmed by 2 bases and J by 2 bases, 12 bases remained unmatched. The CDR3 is CASSYMLAGAQLPYEQYF. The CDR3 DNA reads TGTGCCAGCAGTTACATGCTAGCGGGGGCGCAACTCCCCTACGAGCAGTACTTC.

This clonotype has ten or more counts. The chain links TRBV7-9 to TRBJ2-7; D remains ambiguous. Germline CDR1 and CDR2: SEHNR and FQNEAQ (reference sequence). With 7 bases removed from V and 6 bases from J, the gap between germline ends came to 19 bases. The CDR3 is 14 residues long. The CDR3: CASTPAASLGEQYF. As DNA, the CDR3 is TGTGCCAGCACGCCGGCGGCCAGTTTGGGCGAGCAGTACTTC.

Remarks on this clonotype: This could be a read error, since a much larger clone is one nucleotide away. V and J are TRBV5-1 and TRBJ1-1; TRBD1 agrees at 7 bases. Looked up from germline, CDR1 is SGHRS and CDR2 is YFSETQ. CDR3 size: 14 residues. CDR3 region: CASSLGGGRTESFF. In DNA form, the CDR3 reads TGCGCCAGCAGCTTGGGAGGGGGCCGCACTGAATCTTTCTTT. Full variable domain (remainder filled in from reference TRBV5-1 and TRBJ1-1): KAGVTQTPRYLIKTRGQQVTLSCSPISGHRSVSWYQQTPGQGLQFLFEYFSETQRNKGNFPGRFSGRQFSNSRSEMNVSTLELGDSALYLCASSLGGGRTESFFGQGTRLTVV.

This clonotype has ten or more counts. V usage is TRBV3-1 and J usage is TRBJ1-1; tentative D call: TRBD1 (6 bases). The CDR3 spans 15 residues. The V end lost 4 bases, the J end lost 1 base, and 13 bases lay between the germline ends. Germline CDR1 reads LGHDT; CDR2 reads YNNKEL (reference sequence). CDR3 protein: CASSPVWTANTEAFF. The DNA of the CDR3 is TGTGCCAGCAGCCCTGTGTGGACAGCGAACACTGAAGCTTTCTTT.

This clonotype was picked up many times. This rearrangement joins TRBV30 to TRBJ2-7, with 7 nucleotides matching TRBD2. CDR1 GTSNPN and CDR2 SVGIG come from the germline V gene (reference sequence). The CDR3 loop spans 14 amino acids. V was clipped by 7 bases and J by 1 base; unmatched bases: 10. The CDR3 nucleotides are TGTGCCTTCAATGGGGGGGTTACATCCTACGAGCAGTACTTC. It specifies CAFNGGVTSYEQYF.

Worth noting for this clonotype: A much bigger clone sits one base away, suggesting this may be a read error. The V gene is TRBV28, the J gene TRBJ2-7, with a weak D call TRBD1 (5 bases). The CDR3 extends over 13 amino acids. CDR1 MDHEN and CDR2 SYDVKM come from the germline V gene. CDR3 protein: CPSSRIDRHEQYF. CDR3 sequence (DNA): TGTCCCAGCAGCCGAATAGACAGACACGAGCAGTACTTC.

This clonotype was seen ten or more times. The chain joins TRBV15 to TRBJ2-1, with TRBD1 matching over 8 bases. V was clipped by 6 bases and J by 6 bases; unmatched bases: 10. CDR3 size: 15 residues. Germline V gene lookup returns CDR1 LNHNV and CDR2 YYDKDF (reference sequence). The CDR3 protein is CATSPTGTGGNEQFF. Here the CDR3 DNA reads TGTGCCACCAGTCCTACCGGGACAGGTGGCAATGAGCAGTTCTTC. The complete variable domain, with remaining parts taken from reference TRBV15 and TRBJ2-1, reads DAMVIQNPRYQVTQFGKPVTLSCSQTLNHNVMYWYQQKSSQAPKLLFHYYDKDFNNEADTPDNFQSRRPNTSFCFLDIRSPGLGDTAMYLCATSPTGTGGNEQFFGPGTRLTVL.